This T cell receptor (beta chain) was sequenced for a study of early T cells in non-severe SARS-CoV-2 infection (dated by TCRdb to the early 2020s). Regarding the study in general: Because TCR sequencing relied on bulk RNA taken from unsorted whole blood, pairing of alpha and beta chains was not possible. The investigation overall reported the following: VDJdb matching was skewed toward anti-spike CD8 responses and likely underestimated virus-specific expansions, missing private and CD4 specificities.

This was a case-control study nested in a cohort of healthcare workers in London, UK, who had nasopharyngeal swab PCR tests and blood samples taken every week. Healthcare workers were recruited between 23 and 31 March 2020, during the week of the UK lockdown, and were followed weekly for up to roughly 15 weeks. Library creation used 5' RACE. The instrument given in TCRdb is NextSeq 500. The TCR library protocol attached unique molecular identifiers to individual cDNA molecules to correct for sequencing error and PCR bias. Sequencing covered both TCR alpha and beta chains, and within each sample the abundances of alpha and beta sequences were tightly co-correlated. As for the original processing: V gene, J gene and CDR3 annotation of TCR sequences was performed with Decombinator V4. Expanded TCRs were defined as changing significantly between any two time points under a Poisson model with p below 0.0001. TCR abundances were normalised to the total number of TCRs sequenced per sample and expressed as counts per million. VDJdb, accessed 1 November 2021, was searched for CMV, EBV and SARS-CoV-2 annotated TCRs, excluding TCRs annotated for multiple antigens. TCRdb reanalyzed the raw reads on its own, using fastp at Q25 for trimming and MiXCR for clone calling, and kept in-frame beta chains. Every CDR3 protein is listed once, alongside the most common genes and DNA of its rows. The V and J calls and clone size are TCRdb's, not the authors'. The sample table contains about 72,000 distinct CDR3 sequences; only one count was recorded for roughly 9% of them. The ten largest clones capture 3% to 3.5% of the sample.

A word on this clonotype: No cognate antigen has been identified for it. No base qualities exist here, and no much larger clone lies one base off it.

Sample: whole blood. The sequence came from an adult who was a healthcare worker with PCR-confirmed SARS-CoV-2 infection or an uninfected control (not recorded which).

The CDR3 protein is CASSLRPNSGANVLTF. In nucleotide form, the sequence is TGTGCCAGCAGCTTACGGCCTAACTCTGGGGCCAACGTCCTGACTTTC. The sequence joins TRBV7-3 to TRBJ2-6, with no D gene named confidently. From the cysteine up to the phenylalanine, the CDR3 has a length of 16 residues. CDR3 DNA only is kept here, 48 bases in frame from base 1. V and J are truncated by 2 bases and 0 bases respectively, leaving an intervening sequence of 8 bases. CDR1 and CDR2 are read off the germline V gene as SGHTA and FQGTGA.